Reported below is one T cell receptor beta chain. Its antigen is currently not known. No qualities accompany the bases; no much larger clone lies one base away. This record comes from a study of cytomegalovirus exposure and HLA in healthy donors (dated by TCRdb to the late 2010s). Regarding the complete study: According to a later analysis, one platform produced both the 100 to 150 validation repertoires and the 670 or so repertoires of the first cohort. The study combined high-throughput TCR immunosequencing, statistical association of individual TCRs with disease status, and machine learning to predict cytomegalovirus infection status. The study was designed to test whether signatures of past pathogen exposure could be identified by cataloging public T cell receptors. Besides the first cohort of 666 subjects, a separate validation cohort made up of over 95 different subjects was used. The paper's findings and limits, for the study overall: The classifier was reported to diagnose cytomegalovirus status with high specificity and sensitivity in both the original cohort and the validation cohort. A total of some 180 TCR beta chains were listed by the study as associated with cytomegalovirus. The validation cohort had no HLA typing available for a later analysis, so co-occurrence within that cohort was assessed over all 130 or so repertoires. Of the cluster scores, around 95% were above 0 in a later analysis, which found that TCRs clustered in the first cohort also tended to co-occur in the 95 to 150 validation repertoires. Three of the identified cytomegalovirus-associated TCR beta chains were confirmed in vitro to be specific for cytomegalovirus antigens. While some public TCRs were present in many individuals, most TCR sequences turned up only very rarely across donors. According to the authors, the approach could potentially be generalized to other disease states and immunological phenotypes.

The library came from the immunoSEQ multiplex PCR assay. The original methods were these. A statistical classification framework was built for diagnosing cytomegalovirus status from the catalog of TCR beta chain sequences. The table was pulled from immuneACCESS by TCRdb, which kept in-frame rearrangements only. Such tables lose some clones; where checked, under half of the loss comes from unresolved V genes, and the rest has no known cause. That table gives V, J and clone size, and the DNA gave D and trimming. In all, the sample holds approximately 59,000 clones, and 93% of those were seen once. 1.5% to 2% of the sample lies in the top ten. Separate from the approximately 700-subject first cohort, the validation cohort of about 130 subjects was the group to which the donors belonged. Reading from cysteine to phenylalanine, the CDR3 counts 14 amino acids. Only CDR3 DNA is held: 42 bases, read in frame from base 1. As encoded in the germline V gene, CDR1 is SGHRS while CDR2 is YFSETQ. V is pared back by 0 bases and J by 2 bases, with 8 bases lying between the germline termini.

The rearranged chain carries TRBV5-1 and TRBJ2-5; confidence is insufficient to name the D gene. This sequence was found in a woman aged 18-35 years in good health and CMV-seropositive. The specimen sequenced was PBMCs. The nucleotides are TGCGCCAGCAGCTTGGCGTCTACTCAAGAGACCCAGTACTTC. This yields the protein CASSLASTQETQYF.